This T cell receptor (beta chain) originates from a study of T cell repertoires in cytomegalovirus infection. Study-wide points: The ex vivo response was dominated by HLA-C-restricted CMV-specific TCR beta clonotypes.

This clonotype was detected a few times. The antigen is not known. V was clipped by 5 bases and J by 6 bases; unmatched bases: 7. The CDR3 sequence is 13 residues long. Germline V lookup: CDR1 SQVTM, CDR2 ANQGSEA. MiXCR, run by TCRdb on the reads, gives a single entry per CDR3 protein. The sample comprises some 300,000 distinct CDR3 sequences, roughly a tenth of which are singletons, and around 2.4% rests with the top ten. This sequence was found in a human donor in good health (CMV status not recorded). Some clones in this sample may be carry-over from other donors' samples. What was sequenced was PBMCs. The chain is built from TRBV29-1 and TRBJ1-3; TRBD1 agrees at 7 bases. The CDR3 loop is CSVTGTVLNTIYF. DNA for the CDR3: TGCAGCGTTACCGGGACAGTGCTAAACACCATATATTTT.